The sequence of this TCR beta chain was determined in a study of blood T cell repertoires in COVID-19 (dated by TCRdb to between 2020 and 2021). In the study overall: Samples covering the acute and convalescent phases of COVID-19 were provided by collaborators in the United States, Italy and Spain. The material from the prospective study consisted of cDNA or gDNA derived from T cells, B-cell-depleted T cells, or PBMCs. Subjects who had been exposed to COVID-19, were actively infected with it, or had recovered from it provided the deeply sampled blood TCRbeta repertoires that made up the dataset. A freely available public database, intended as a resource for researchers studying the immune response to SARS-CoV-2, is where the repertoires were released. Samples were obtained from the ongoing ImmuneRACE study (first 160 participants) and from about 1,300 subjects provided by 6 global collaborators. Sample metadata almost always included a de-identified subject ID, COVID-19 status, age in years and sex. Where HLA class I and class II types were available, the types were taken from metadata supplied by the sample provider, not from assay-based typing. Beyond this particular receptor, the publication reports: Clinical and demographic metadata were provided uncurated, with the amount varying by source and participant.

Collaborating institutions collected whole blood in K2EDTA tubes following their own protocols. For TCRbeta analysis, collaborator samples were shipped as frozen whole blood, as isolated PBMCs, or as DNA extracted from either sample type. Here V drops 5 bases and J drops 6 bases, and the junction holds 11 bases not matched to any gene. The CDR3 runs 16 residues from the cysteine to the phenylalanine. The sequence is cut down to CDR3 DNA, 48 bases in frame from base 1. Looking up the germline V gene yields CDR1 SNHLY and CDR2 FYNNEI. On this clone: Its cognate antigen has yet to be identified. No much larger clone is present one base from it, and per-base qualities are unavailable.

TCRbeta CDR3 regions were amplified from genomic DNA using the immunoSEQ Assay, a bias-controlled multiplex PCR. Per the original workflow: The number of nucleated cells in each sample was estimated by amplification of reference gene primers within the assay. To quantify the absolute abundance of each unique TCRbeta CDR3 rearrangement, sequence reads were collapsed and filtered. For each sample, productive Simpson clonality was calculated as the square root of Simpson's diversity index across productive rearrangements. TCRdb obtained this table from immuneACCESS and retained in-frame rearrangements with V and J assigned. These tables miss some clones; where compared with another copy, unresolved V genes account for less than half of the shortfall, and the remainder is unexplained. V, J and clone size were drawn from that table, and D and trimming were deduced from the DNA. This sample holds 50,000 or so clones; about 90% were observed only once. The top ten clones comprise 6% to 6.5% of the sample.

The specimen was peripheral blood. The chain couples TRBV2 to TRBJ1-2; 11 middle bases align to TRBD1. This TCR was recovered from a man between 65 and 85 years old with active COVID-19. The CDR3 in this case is CASSMGTGGVEDGYTF. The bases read TGTGCCAGCAGTATGGGGACAGGGGGGGTGGAAGATGGCTACACCTTC.